A selection of T cell receptor beta chains follows, all from one sample in a study of shared clonotypes between healthy human individuals. Sequencing used immunoSEQ multiplex PCR; TCRdb keeps in-frame clones, though not all of them. This sample has 490,000 or so clones; less than 80% occur once, and the top ten carry 10% to 15%. Sample: PBMCs. These receptor sequences come from a woman in her forties in good health. Some clones in this sample may be carry-over from other donors' samples. CDR3s include the opening cysteine and the closing phenylalanine or tryptophan. D genes are given only for firm matches. Expanded clones are given a class, and other clones once, few, many or no size at all.

CASSSQFSGNTIYF,TGTGCCAGCAGTTCCCAGTTCTCTGGAAACACCATATATTTT,.,.,TRBV27,TRBJ1-3
CASSPPPNQPQHF,TGTGCCAGCAGTCCCCCTCCCAATCAGCCCCAGCATTTT,.,few,TRBV27,TRBJ1-5
CSVDGHTGELFF,TGCAGCGTTGATGGCCACACCGGGGAGCTGTTTTTT,.,.,TRBV29-1,TRBJ2-2
CASSQDLLRTNTGELFF,TGTGCCAGCAGCCAAGATCTACTGCGAACGAACACCGGGGAGCTGTTTTTT,.,.,TRBV4-2,TRBJ2-2
CSVEGVVSGRAGERYEQYF,TGCAGCGTTGAAGGGGTGGTTAGCGGGAGGGCCGGGGAGCGCTACGAGCAGTACTTC,TRBD2,.,TRBV29-1,TRBJ2-7
CASSITGEEYGYTF,TGTGCCAGTAGTATAACAGGAGAAGAATATGGCTACACCTTC,.,once,TRBV19,TRBJ1-2
CASSFLAASDEQFF,TGCGCCAGCAGTTTCCTAGCAGCTTCGGATGAGCAGTTCTTC,.,.,TRBV10-2,TRBJ2-1
CASSLIAGGGTQYF,TGTGCCAGCAGCTTAATAGCGGGAGGAGGGACCCAGTACTTC,TRBD2,once,TRBV7-2,TRBJ2-5
CASSFSQETQYF,TGTGCCAGCAGCTTTAGCCAAGAGACCCAGTACTTC,.,few,TRBV7-9,TRBJ2-5
CASSQDWAGSYEQYF,TGCGCCAGCAGCCAAGATTGGGCTGGATCCTACGAGCAGTACTTC,.,few,TRBV4-3,TRBJ2-7
CASSGGTGESYEQYF,TGCGCCAGCAGCGGCGGGACCGGGGAATCTTACGAGCAGTACTTC,.,few,TRBV5-1,TRBJ2-7
CASSIRQGAGQPQHF,TGTGCCAGTAGTATCAGACAGGGGGCAGGGCAGCCCCAGCATTTT,TRBD1,.,TRBV19,TRBJ1-5
CSVPMGYF,TGCAGCGTTCCCATGGGGTACTTC,.,.,TRBV29-1,TRBJ2-7
CASSLGWGTSGSYEQYF,TGTGCCAGCAGCTTAGGTTGGGGGACTAGCGGGAGCTACGAGCAGTACTTC,TRBD2,.,TRBV7-2,TRBJ2-7
CASKQRTGGVEETQYF,TGTGCCAGCAAGCAAAGGACAGGGGGGGTGGAAGAGACCCAGTACTTC,TRBD1,.,TRBV5-4,TRBJ2-5
CASSLWGQREETQYF,TGCGCCAGCAGCTTGTGGGGACAGAGGGAAGAGACCCAGTACTTC,TRBD1,.,TRBV5-1,TRBJ2-5
CASSFRSVSYQPQHF,TGTGCCAGCAGTTTCAGGAGTGTCAGCTATCAGCCCCAGCATTTT,.,.,TRBV28,TRBJ1-5
CASSFGGALWNEKLFF,TGTGCCAGCAGTTTCGGGGGGGCGCTTTGGAATGAAAAACTGTTTTTT,.,once,TRBV28,TRBJ1-4
CASRPRGRGNTIYF,TGTGCCAGCAGGCCCAGGGGAAGAGGAAACACCATATATTTT,.,.,TRBV6-5,TRBJ1-3
CASSWRLAANEQFF,TGTGCCAGTAGTTGGAGACTAGCGGCCAATGAGCAGTTCTTC,TRBD2,.,TRBV19,TRBJ2-1
CASSRPHTDTQYF,TGTGCCAGCAGTCGACCGCACACAGATACGCAGTATTTT,.,.,TRBV28,TRBJ2-3
CASSQEREYNEQFF,TGCGCCAGCAGCCAAGAGCGGGAATACAATGAGCAGTTCTTC,.,.,TRBV4-1,TRBJ2-1